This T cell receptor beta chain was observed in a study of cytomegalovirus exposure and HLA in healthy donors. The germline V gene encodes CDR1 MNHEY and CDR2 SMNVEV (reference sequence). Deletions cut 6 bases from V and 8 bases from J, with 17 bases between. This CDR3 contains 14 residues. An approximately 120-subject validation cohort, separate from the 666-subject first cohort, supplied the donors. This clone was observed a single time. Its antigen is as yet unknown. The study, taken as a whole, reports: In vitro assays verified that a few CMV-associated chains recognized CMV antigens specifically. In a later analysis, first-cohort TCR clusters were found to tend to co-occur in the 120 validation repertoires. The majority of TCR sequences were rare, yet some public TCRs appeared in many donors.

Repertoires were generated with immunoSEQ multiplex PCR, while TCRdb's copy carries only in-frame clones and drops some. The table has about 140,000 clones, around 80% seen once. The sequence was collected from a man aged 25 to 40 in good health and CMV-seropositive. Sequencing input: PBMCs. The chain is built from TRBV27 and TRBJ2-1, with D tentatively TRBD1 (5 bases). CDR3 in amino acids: CASRGIGQGHEQFF. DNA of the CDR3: TGTGCCAGCAGGGGGATCGGGCAGGGCCATGAGCAGTTCTTC.